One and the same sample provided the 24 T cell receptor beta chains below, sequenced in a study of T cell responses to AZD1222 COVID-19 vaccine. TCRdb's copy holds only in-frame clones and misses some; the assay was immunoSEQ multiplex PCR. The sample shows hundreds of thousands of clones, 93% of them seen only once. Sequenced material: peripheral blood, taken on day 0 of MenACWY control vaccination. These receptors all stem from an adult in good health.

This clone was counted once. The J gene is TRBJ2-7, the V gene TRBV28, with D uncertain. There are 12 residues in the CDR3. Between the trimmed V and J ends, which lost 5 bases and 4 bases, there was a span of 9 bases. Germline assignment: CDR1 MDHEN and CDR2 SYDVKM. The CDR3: CASSRGIYEQYF. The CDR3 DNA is TGTGCCAGCAGTCGTGGAATATACGAGCAGTACTTC.

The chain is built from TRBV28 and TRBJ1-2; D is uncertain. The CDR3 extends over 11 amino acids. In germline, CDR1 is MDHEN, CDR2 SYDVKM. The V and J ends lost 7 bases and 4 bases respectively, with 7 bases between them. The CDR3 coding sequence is TGTGCCAGCACTTCCGTCTATGGCTACACCTTC. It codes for CASTSVYGYTF.

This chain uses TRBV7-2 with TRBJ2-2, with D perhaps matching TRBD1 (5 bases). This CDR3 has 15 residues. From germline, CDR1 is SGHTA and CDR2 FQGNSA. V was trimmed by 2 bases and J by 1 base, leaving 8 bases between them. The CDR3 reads CASSLSTGNTGELFF. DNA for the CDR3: TGTGCCAGCAGCTTAAGTACAGGGAACACCGGGGAGCTGTTTTTT.

As DNA, the CDR3 is TGTGCCAGCAGCTTATCCGGGACAGGTGGGCAGCCCCAGCATTTT. This codes for CASSLSGTGGQPQHF. The chain carries TRBV11-2 and TRBJ1-5, with TRBD1 matching over 8 bases. There are 15 residues in the CDR3. J lost 7 bases, V lost 2 bases, and 7 bases had no gene match. The germline CDR1 and CDR2 sequences are SGHAT and FQNNGV.

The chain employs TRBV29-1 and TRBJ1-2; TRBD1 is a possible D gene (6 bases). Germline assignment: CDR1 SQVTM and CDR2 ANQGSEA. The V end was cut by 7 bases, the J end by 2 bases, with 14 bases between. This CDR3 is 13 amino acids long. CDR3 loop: CSADRDINYGYTF. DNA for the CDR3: TGCAGCGCTGACCGGGACATCAACTATGGCTACACCTTC.

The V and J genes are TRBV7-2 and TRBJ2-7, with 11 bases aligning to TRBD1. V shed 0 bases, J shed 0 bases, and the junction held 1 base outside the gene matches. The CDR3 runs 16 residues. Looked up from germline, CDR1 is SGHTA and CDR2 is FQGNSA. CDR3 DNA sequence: TGTGCCAGCAGCTTAGCGGGGACAGGGGGCTCCTACGAGCAGTACTTC. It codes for CASSLAGTGGSYEQYF.

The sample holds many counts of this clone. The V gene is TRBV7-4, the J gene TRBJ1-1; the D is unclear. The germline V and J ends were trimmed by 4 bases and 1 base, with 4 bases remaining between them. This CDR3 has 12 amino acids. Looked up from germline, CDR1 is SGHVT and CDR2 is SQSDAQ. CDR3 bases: TGTGCCAGCAGCTCCAGGAACACTGAAGCTTTCTTT. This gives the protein CASSSRNTEAFF.

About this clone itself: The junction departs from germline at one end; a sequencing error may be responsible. The CDR3 loop reads CATSPIIPDRDTIYF. CDR3 sequence (DNA): TGTGCCACCAGTCCCATAATTCCGGATCGTGACACCATATATTTT. The V and J genes are TRBV6-5 and TRBJ1-3; D not resolved. Per germline, CDR1 MNHEY and CDR2 SVGAGI. This CDR3 has 15 amino acids.

For the CDR3, the DNA is TGTGCCAGCAGCTTATACAGCATGAACACTGAAGCTTTCTTT. It specifies CASSLYSMNTEAFF. The chain has TRBV7-2 and TRBJ1-1; unclear D gene. V was pared by 2 bases and J by 0 bases, with 7 bases between. Germline loops: CDR1 SGHTA, CDR2 FQGNSA. The CDR3 loop spans 14 amino acids.

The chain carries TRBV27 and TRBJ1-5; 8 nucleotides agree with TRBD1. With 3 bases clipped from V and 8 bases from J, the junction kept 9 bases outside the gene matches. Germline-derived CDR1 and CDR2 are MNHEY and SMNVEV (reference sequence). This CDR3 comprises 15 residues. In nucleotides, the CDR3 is TGTGCCAGCAGTTTGAAACCAGGGGGCAGGGAGCCCCAGCATTTT. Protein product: CASSLKPGGREPQHF.

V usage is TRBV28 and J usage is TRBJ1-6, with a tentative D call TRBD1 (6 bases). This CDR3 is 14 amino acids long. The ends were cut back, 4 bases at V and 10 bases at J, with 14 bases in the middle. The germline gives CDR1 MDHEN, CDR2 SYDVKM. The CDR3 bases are TGTGCCAGCAGTTCCGGGACGGGGGCCTCACCCCTCCACTTT. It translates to CASSSGTGASPLHF.

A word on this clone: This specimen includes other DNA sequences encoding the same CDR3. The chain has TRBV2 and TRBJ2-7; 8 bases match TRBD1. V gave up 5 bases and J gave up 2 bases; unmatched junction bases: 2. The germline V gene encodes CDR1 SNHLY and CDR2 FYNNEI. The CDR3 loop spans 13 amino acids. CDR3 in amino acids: CASSKDRAYEQYF. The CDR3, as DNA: TGTGCCAGCAGTAAGGACAGGGCCTACGAGCAGTACTTC.

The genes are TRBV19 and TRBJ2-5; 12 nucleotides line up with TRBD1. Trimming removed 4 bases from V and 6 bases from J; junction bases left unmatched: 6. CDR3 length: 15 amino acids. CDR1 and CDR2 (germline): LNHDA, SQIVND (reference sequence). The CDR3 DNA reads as TGTGCCAGTAGTACGACCGGGACAGGGGGCAAGACCCAGTACTTC. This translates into CASSTTGTGGKTQYF. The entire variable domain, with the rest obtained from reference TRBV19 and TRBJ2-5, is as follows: DGGITQSPKYLFRKEGQNVTLSCEQNLNHDAMYWYRQDPGQGLRLIYYSQIVNDFQKGDIAEGYSVSREKKESFPLTVTSAQKNPTAFYLCASSTTGTGGKTQYFGPGTRLLVL.

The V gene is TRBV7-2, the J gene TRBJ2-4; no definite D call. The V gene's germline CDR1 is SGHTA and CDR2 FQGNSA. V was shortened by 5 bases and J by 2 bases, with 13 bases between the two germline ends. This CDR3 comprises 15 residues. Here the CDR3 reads CASSQNFVPKNIQYF. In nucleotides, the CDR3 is TGTGCCAGCAGCCAAAACTTTGTTCCCAAAAACATTCAGTACTTC.

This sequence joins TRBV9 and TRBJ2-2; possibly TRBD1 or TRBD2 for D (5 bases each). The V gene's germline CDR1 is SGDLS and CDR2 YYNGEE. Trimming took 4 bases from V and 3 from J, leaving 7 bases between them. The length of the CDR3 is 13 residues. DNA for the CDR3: TGTGCCAGCAGCCCGGGGCACACCGGGGAGCTGTTTTTT. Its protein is CASSPGHTGELFF.

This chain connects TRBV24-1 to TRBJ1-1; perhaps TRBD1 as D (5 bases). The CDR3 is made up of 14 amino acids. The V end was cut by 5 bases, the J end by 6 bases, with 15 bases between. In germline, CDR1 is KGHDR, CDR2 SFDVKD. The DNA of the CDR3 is TGTGCCACCAGTGGGCTTGGGGGAGCCCCTGAAGCTTTCTTT. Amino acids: CATSGLGGAPEAFF.

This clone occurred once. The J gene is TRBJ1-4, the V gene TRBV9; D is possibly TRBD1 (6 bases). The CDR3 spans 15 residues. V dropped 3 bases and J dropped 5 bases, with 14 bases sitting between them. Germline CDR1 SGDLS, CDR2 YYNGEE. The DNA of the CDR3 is TGTGCCAGCAGCGCCAGTCAGGGGCGGAATGAAAAACTGTTTTTT. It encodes CASSASQGRNEKLFF. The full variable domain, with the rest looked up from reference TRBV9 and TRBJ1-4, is DSGVTQTPKHLITATGQRVTLRCSPRSGDLSVYWYQQSLDQGLQFLIQYYNGEERAKGNILERFSAQQFPDLHSELNLSSLELGDSALYFCASSASQGRNEKLFFGSGTQLSVL.

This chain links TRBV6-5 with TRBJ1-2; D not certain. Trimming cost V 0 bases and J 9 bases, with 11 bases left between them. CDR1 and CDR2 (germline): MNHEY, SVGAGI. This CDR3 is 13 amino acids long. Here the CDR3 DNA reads TGTGCCAGCAGTTACTCGGAAGGACCAAGCTACACCTTC. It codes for CASSYSEGPSYTF.

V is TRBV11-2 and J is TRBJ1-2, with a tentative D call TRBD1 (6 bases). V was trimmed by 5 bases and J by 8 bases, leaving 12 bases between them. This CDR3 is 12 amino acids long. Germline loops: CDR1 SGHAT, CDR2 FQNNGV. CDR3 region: CASSAQGGGYTF. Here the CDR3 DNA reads TGTGCCAGCAGCGCACAGGGTGGCGGCTACACCTTC.

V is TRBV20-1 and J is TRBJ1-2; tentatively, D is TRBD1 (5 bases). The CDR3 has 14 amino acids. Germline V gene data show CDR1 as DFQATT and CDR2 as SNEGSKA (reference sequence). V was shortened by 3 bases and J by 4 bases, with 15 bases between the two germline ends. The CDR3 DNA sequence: TGCAGTGCTAGTGGCCGGGGGGGATCCTATGGCTACACCTTC. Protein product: CSASGRGGSYGYTF.

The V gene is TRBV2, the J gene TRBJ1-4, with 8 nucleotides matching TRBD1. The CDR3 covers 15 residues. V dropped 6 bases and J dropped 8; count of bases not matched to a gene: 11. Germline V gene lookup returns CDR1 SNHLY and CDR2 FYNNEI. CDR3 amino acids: CASRKGQAVGEKLFF. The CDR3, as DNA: TGTGCCAGCAGGAAGGGACAGGCTGTCGGGGAAAAACTGTTTTTT.

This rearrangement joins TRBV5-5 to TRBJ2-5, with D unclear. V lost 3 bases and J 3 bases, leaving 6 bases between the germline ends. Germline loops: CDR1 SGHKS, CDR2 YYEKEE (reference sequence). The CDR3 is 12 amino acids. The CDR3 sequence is CASSWTKETQYF. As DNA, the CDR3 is TGTGCCAGCAGCTGGACCAAAGAGACCCAGTACTTC.

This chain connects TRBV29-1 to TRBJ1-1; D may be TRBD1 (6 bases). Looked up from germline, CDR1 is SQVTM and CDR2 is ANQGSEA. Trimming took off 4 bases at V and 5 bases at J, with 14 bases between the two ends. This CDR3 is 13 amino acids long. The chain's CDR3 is CSVVGGGKTEAFF. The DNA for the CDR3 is TGCAGCGTTGTGGGAGGGGGTAAAACTGAAGCTTTCTTT.

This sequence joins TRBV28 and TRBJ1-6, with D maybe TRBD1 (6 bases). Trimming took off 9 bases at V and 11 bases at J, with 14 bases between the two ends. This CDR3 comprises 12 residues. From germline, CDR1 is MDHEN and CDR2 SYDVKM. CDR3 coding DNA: TGTGCCAGTTATACAGGGACTCCACCCCTCCACTTT. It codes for CASYTGTPPLHF. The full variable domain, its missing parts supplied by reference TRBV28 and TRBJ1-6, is DVKVTQSSRYLVKRTGEKVFLECVQDMDHENMFWYRQDPGLGLRLIYFSYDVKMKEKGDIPEGYSVSREKKERFSLILESASTNQTSMYLCASYTGTPPLHFGNGTRLTVT.